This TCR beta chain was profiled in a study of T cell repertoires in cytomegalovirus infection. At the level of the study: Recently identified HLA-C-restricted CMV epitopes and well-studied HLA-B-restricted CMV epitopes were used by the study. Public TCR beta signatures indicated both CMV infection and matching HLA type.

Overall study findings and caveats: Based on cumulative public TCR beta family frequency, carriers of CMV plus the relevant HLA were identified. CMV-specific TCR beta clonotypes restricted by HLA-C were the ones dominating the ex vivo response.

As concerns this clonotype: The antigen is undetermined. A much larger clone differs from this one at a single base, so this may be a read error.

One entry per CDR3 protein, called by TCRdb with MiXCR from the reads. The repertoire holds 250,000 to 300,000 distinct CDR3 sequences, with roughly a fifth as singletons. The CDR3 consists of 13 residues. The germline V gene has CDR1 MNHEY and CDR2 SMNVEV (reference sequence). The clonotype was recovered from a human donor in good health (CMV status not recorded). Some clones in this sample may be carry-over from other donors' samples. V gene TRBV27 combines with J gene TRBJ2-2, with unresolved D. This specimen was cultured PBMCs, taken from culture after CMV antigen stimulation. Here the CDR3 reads CVSSLSKGGELFF. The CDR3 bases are TGTGTCAGCAGTTTATCGAAGGGCGGGGAGCTGTTTTTT.